The text below deals with one TCR beta chain. Its antigen is not identified. Produced via immunoSEQ multiplex PCR; TCRdb's table is partial and in-frame only. The table includes some 80,000 clones, 90% detected once. This sample was included in a study of T cell responses to AZD1222 COVID-19 vaccine. CDR3 length: 14 residues. Germline-derived CDR1 and CDR2 are SEHNR and FQNEAQ (reference sequence). V lost 5 bases, J lost 9 bases, and 14 bases lay in between. Study observations and caveats: Clonal diversity may have been underestimated in mostly white British donors. The peak T cell response came first, and repertoires were sampled only after it. Among spike-specific TCRs, nearly half reportedly target unmutated variant regions.

This material consisted of peripheral blood, taken 28 days after the second AZD1222 dose. This chain joins TRBV7-9 and TRBJ1-6; no firm D call. This TCR came from an adult who received the AZD1222 COVID-19 vaccine. The CDR3 bases are TGTGCCAGCAGCCCCACGGGGTCGGGTTCACCCCTCCACTTT. Protein product: CASSPTGSGSPLHF.